The 30 T cell receptor beta chains listed next were all sequenced from one sample in a study of T-cell memory formation after mild COVID-19 (dated by TCRdb to the early 2020s). Library preparation was by 5' RACE. The listed sequencing device is Illumina NovaSeq 6000. The public reads were quality trimmed at Q25 with fastp and then assembled into clones with MiXCR by TCRdb, keeping productive beta chains. Each entry is one CDR3 protein sequence, shown with its most common DNA and genes. The sample table contains about 340,000 distinct CDR3 sequences; only one count was recorded for around 13% of them. The ten largest account for about a fifth of the sample. Sequenced material: PBMCs or a T cell subset sorted from them (not recorded which). The receptors come from a man younger than 35 who had mild COVID-19 (a few samples of this study predate the infection). The sample titles of this study are shuffled in the database, so cell type and time point are left out; the donor was told from shared clones.

The genes are TRBV12-3 or TRBV12-4 and TRBJ2-7; D uncertain. This CDR3 has 13 amino acids. The V end was cut by 6 bases, the J end by 9 bases, with 18 bases between. The CDR3, as DNA: TGTGCCAGCAGCCCCGAGCCCGTTACGGTGCAGTACTTC. Amino acid sequence: CASSPEPVTVQYF.

This clonotype was seen more than once but under ten times. The chain combines TRBV5-5 with TRBJ2-7; 9 nucleotides align to TRBD1. The CDR3 length is 14 residues. Trimming cost V 3 bases and J 4 bases; bases outside gene matches: 5. The germline gives CDR1 SGHKS, CDR2 YYEKEE (reference sequence). The CDR3 nucleotides read TGTGCCAGCAGCTCCGGGACAGGGAGGTACGAGCAGTACTTC. It is translated as CASSSGTGRYEQYF. Full variable domain (remainder filled in from reference TRBV5-5 and TRBJ2-7): DAGVTQSPTHLIKTRGQQVTLRCSPISGHKSVSWYQQVLGQGPQFIFQYYEKEERGRGNFPDRFSARQFPNYSSELNVNALLLGDSALYLCASSSGTGRYEQYFGPGTRLTVT.

The sample holds many counts of this clonotype. The chain joins TRBV3-1 to TRBJ2-1; D unresolved. Per the germline V gene, CDR1 is LGHDT and CDR2 is YNNKEL (reference sequence). This CDR3 comprises 13 residues. Trimming shortened V by 1 base and J by 10 bases, and 11 bases separated the two germline ends. CDR3 nucleotide sequence: TGTGCCAGCAGCCAAGTTCGACACCCAGAGCAGTTCTTC. Protein sequence: CASSQVRHPEQFF.

Notes on this clonotype: This may arise from a read error, as a much more abundant clone is one base away. This CDR3 fails to terminate in the conserved phenylalanine or tryptophan, so it likely reflects a read error. This chain connects TRBV12-3 or TRBV12-4 to TRBJ2-2; 10 bases are shared with TRBD2. The V segment lost 6 bases and the J segment 6 bases; nucleotides outside the gene matches: 4. The CDR3 is 14 residues long. The CDR3 DNA sequence: TGTGCCAGCAGGAATAGCGGGGGGTCCGGGGAGCTGTTTTCT. Its protein is CASRNSGGSGELFS.

This clonotype came up a few times. The chain uses TRBV5-1 and TRBJ1-5; 11 bases match TRBD1. V shed 4 bases and J 5 bases; nucleotides not matched to a gene: 5. The V gene's germline CDR1 is SGHRS and CDR2 YFSETQ. CDR3 length: 15 residues. In DNA form, the CDR3 reads TGCGCCAGCAGCACCGGGACAGGGGGATATCAGCCCCAGCATTTT. Its protein is CASSTGTGGYQPQHF.

In its sample, this clonotype was seen a few times. This chain uses TRBV11-2 with TRBJ1-1; tentative D call: TRBD1 (5 bases). V dropped 4 bases and J dropped 1 base, with 10 bases sitting between them. Germline CDR1 and CDR2: SGHAT and FQNNGV. The CDR3 contains 14 residues. CDR3: CASSWMTENTEAFF. The CDR3 region has the DNA TGTGCCAGCAGCTGGATGACAGAGAACACTGAAGCTTTCTTT. The full variable domain, with the rest looked up from reference TRBV11-2 and TRBJ1-1, is EAGVAQSPRYKIIEKRQSVAFWCNPISGHATLYWYQQILGQGPKLLIQFQNNGVVDDSQLPKDRFSAERLKGVDSTLKIQPAKLEDSAVYLCASSWMTENTEAFFGQGTRLTVV.

This clonotype has a handful of counts. The chain recombines TRBV5-1 with TRBJ2-1, with D perhaps TRBD1 (7 bases). Trimming removed 4 bases at V and 5 bases at J, with 16 bases between. The germline CDR1 and CDR2 sequences are SGHRS and YFSETQ. The CDR3 loop spans 15 amino acids. CDR3 sequence reads: CASSRIRGVNNEQFF. In DNA form, the CDR3 reads TGCGCCAGCAGCCGAATCAGGGGGGTCAACAATGAGCAGTTCTTC.

This chain joins TRBV2 and TRBJ2-7, with TRBD1 matching 9 bases. CDR1 SNHLY and CDR2 FYNNEI come from the germline V gene. V was pared by 11 bases and J by 0 bases, with 2 bases of the junction left unmatched. This CDR3 is built from 12 residues. CDR3 coding DNA: TGTGCCCTACAGGGGGCCTCCTACGAGCAGTACGTC. Its translation: CALQGASYEQYV.

The rearrangement links TRBV5-6 to TRBJ2-2; possible D gene TRBD1, 5 bases. Germline lookup yields CDR1 SGHDT and CDR2 YYEEEE. CDR3 length: 14 residues. V was shortened by 2 bases and J by 4 bases, with 9 bases between the two germline ends. The CDR3: CASSFRGSTGELFF. The CDR3 DNA is TGTGCCAGCAGCTTTAGGGGAAGCACCGGGGAGCTGTTTTTT.

In this sample, this clonotype turned up a few times. The CDR3 is CASSETGVLTGELFF. In DNA, the CDR3 is TGTGCCAGCAGCGAGACAGGGGTATTGACCGGGGAGCTGTTTTTT. This rearrangement joins TRBV5-5 to TRBJ2-2; 8 bases align to TRBD1. Germline CDR1 and CDR2: SGHKS and YYEKEE (reference sequence). After removal of 4 bases from V and 5 bases from J, the junction contained 7 bases not matched to a gene. CDR3 size: 15 residues.

This clonotype has just a few counts. The rearrangement joins TRBV4-1 to TRBJ2-7; 7 bases map to TRBD1. The CDR3 runs 15 residues. Looked up from germline, CDR1 is MGHRA and CDR2 is YSYEKL. V lost 4 bases and J lost 4; bases outside the gene matches: 10. The CDR3 region is CASSRIQGNSYEQYF. CDR3 DNA: TGCGCCAGCAGCCGAATACAGGGGAATAGTTACGAGCAGTACTTC.

The table lists this clonotype with a few counts. This chain links TRBV20-1 with TRBJ2-1, with no clear D. This CDR3 region has 12 residues. Looked up from germline, CDR1 is DFQATT and CDR2 is SNEGSKA (reference sequence). Trimming took 3 bases from V and 5 from J, leaving 8 bases between them. The CDR3 nucleotides are TGCAGTGCTAGGGCCAGCCACAATGAGCAGTTCTTC. Translating gives CSARASHNEQFF.

The chain combines TRBV9 with TRBJ2-3, with D perhaps matching TRBD2 (7 bases). Germline V CDR1 and CDR2: SGDLS, YYNGEE. V was clipped by 3 bases and J by 0 bases, with 14 bases between them. CDR3 length equals 16 residues. CDR3 sequence reads: CASSGGGENSTDTQYF. CDR3 bases: TGTGCCAGCAGCGGCGGGGGCGAAAATAGCACAGATACGCAGTATTTT.

In its sample, this clonotype was seen a few times. The chain uses TRBV6-2 or TRBV6-3 and TRBJ2-7; the D gene is possibly TRBD1 (6 bases). Germline V lookup: CDR1 MNHEY, CDR2 SVGEGT. The CDR3 runs 12 residues. The V and J ends lost 7 bases and 2 bases respectively, with 9 bases between them. The CDR3 loop reads CASKDRPYEQYF. The CDR3, as DNA: TGTGCCAGCAAAGACAGGCCCTACGAGCAGTACTTC.

This clonotype was seen a few times. The V call is TRBV10-3, the J call TRBJ1-4; 7 bases map to TRBD1. The CDR3 runs 16 residues. With V trimmed by 4 bases and J by 6 bases, 11 bases remained unmatched. Germline loops: CDR1 ENHRY, CDR2 SYGVKD. The CDR3 DNA is TGTGCCATCAGTGGGGGACCGGACAGGCTTCATGAAAAACTGTTTTTT. This sequence encodes CAISGGPDRLHEKLFF.

There are a few counts of this clonotype. This chain uses TRBV20-1 with TRBJ2-2; no clear D. Trimming left V 0 bases short and J 6 bases short, with 5 bases between. This CDR3 region has 12 residues. Germline loops: CDR1 DFQATT, CDR2 SNEGSKA (reference sequence). CDR3 DNA sequence: TGCAGTGCTAGAGATTTTCCCGGGGAGCTGTTTTTT. It yields the protein CSARDFPGELFF.

The rearrangement joins TRBV12-5 to TRBJ1-2, with D unresolved. The CDR3 runs 13 residues. The germline V gene has CDR1 LGHNT and CDR2 FRNRAP. V lost 7 bases, J lost 5 bases, and 14 bases lay in between. The CDR3 spells CASALDRRYGYTF. CDR3 nucleotides: TGTGCTAGTGCTCTCGACCGACGTTATGGCTACACCTTC.

The rearrangement joins TRBV7-3 to TRBJ2-2; D gene unclear. The CDR3 runs 13 residues. V lost 5 bases and J 5 bases, leaving 9 bases between the germline ends. Germline V CDR1 and CDR2: SGHTA, FQGTGA. CDR3 bases: TGTGCCAGCAGCCCGCTTATGACCGGGGAGCTGTTTTTT. Translated, it gives CASSPLMTGELFF.

The gene calls are TRBV6-2 or TRBV6-3 and TRBJ2-1; weak D call: TRBD2 (7 bases). The CDR3 contains 17 residues. Trimming left V 6 bases short and J 5 bases short, with 23 bases between. Germline V CDR1 and CDR2: MNHEY, SVGEGT. For the CDR3, the DNA is TGTGCCAGCAGGCCATGGGGGGGCCCTCGGCATGACAATGAGCAGTTCTTC. This translates into CASRPWGGPRHDNEQFF.

This clonotype was observed many times. The chain is built from TRBV5-1 and TRBJ2-3; perhaps TRBD2 as D (5 bases). This CDR3 is 14 amino acids long. The germline V gene has CDR1 SGHRS and CDR2 YFSETQ. Trimming took 3 bases from V and 4 from J, leaving 12 bases between them. CDR3 DNA sequence: TGCGCCAGCAGCTCAAACTACGGGGCAGATACGCAGTATTTT. The encoded protein is CASSSNYGADTQYF.

This clonotype was seen a few times. The rearrangement uses TRBV4-3 and TRBJ2-5; D unclear. With 0 bases removed from V and 1 base from J, the gap between germline ends came to 12 bases. The CDR3 runs 16 residues. Germline CDR1 and CDR2: LGHNA and YSLEER. CDR3 amino acids: CASSQDLGRTQETQYF. CDR3 DNA: TGCGCCAGCAGCCAAGATCTAGGTCGGACCCAAGAGACCCAGTACTTC.

V usage is TRBV12-3 or TRBV12-4 and J usage is TRBJ1-1; 8 bases map to TRBD1. The CDR3 is 15 amino acids. After removal of 5 bases from V and 10 bases from J, the junction contained 15 bases not matched to a gene. The CDR3 is CASSGSGGRGLGAFF. CDR3 DNA sequence: TGTGCCAGCAGTGGGTCCGGCGGCAGGGGGCTCGGAGCTTTCTTT.

The rearrangement uses TRBV20-1 and TRBJ1-5, with 8 bases lining up with TRBD1. CDR1 is DFQATT and CDR2 is SNEGSKA in the germline V gene (reference sequence). The CDR3 has 13 amino acids. The junction had 7 bases not matched to a gene; V was cut back by 6 bases and J by 6 bases. CDR3 region: CSANRGVGQPQHF. For the CDR3, the DNA is TGCAGTGCGAACAGGGGGGTCGGTCAGCCCCAGCATTTT.

This clonotype came up a few times. The chain is built from TRBV27 and TRBJ2-1; D remains ambiguous. The CDR3 sequence is 15 residues long. Germline CDR1 MNHEY, CDR2 SMNVEV (reference sequence). The germline V and J ends were trimmed by 4 bases and 0 bases, with 10 bases remaining between them. As DNA, the CDR3 is TGTGCCAGCAGTTCCCTCGGCAGCTCCTACAATGAGCAGTTCTTC. This sequence encodes CASSSLGSSYNEQFF.

This clonotype showed up many times. This chain connects TRBV4-1 to TRBJ1-5, with 8 bases matching TRBD1. V shed 8 bases and J 1 base; nucleotides not matched to a gene: 7. The CDR3 is 15 residues long. Germline CDR1 is MGHRA and CDR2 is YSYEKL. For the CDR3, the DNA is TGCGCCAGCGCGGACAGGGAAGGGAGCAATCAGCCCCAGCATTTT. Amino acid sequence: CASADREGSNQPQHF.

This chain uses TRBV7-2 with TRBJ2-1; D is uncertain. Looked up from germline, CDR1 is SGHTA and CDR2 is FQGNSA. This CDR3 has 13 residues. The V gene lost 2 bases and the J gene lost 8 bases, with 10 bases spanning the gap. The CDR3 sequence is CASSLWQRDEQFF. As DNA, the CDR3 is TGTGCCAGCAGCTTATGGCAACGGGATGAGCAGTTCTTC.

The chain joins TRBV11-2 to TRBJ1-5, with D unclear. V gave up 3 bases and J gave up 6 bases, with 15 bases separating them. Germline V gene data show CDR1 as SGHAT and CDR2 as FQNNGV. The length of the CDR3 is 15 residues. The CDR3 reads CASSLEGRLSQPQHF. CDR3 coding DNA: TGTGCCAGCAGCTTGGAGGGCCGGTTGAGTCAGCCCCAGCATTTT.

This clonotype was counted between two and nine times. V and J are TRBV12-3 or TRBV12-4 and TRBJ1-3, with TRBD1 as a possible D gene (6 bases). The V end lost 5 bases, the J end lost 4 bases, and 9 bases lay between the germline ends. The CDR3 loop spans 13 amino acids. The CDR3 reads CASSQGQGNTIYF. CDR3 in DNA: TGTGCCAGCAGTCAAGGACAGGGAAACACCATATATTTT.

There are a few counts of this clonotype. CDR3 nucleotides: TGTGCCAGCACCCGAACAGGGGTGCTTCGGGGCTACACCTTC. This encodes CASTRTGVLRGYTF. The chain links TRBV7-9 to TRBJ1-2; TRBD1 matches 7 bases. V gave up 7 bases and J gave up 8 bases; unmatched junction bases: 13. Germline assignment: CDR1 SEHNR and CDR2 FQNEAQ (reference sequence). The CDR3 is 14 residues long.

In its sample, this clonotype was seen a few times. The CDR3 nucleotides are TGTGCCAGCAGTTTAGAGAGATATGGCTACACCTTC. This codes for CASSLERYGYTF. The chain has TRBV12-3 or TRBV12-4 and TRBJ1-2, with D uncertain. Trimming took off 1 base at V and 5 bases at J, with 5 bases between the two ends. There are 12 residues in the CDR3.